This entry is about one TCR beta chain. Its binding antigen is unknown. No clone much larger than this one lies a single base away; base qualities are absent. The data stem from a study of blood T cell repertoires in COVID-19 (dated by TCRdb to between 2020 and 2021). Regarding the study in general: The collaborator samples originated in the United States, Italy and Spain and spanned the acute and convalescent phases of COVID-19. HLA class I and class II types, where available, came from metadata supplied by the sample provider rather than from assay-based typing. Deeply sampled blood TCRbeta repertoires from subjects exposed to, actively infected with, or recovered from COVID-19 were included in the dataset. The samples were drawn from two sources: the first 160 participants of the ongoing ImmuneRACE study, and 950 to 1,500 subjects contributed by 6 global collaborators. The sample metadata nearly always contained a de-identified subject ID, COVID-19 status, age in years and sex. The repertoires were released in a freely available public database meant as a resource for research on the immune response to SARS-CoV-2. The material from the prospective study consisted of cDNA or gDNA derived from T cells, B-cell-depleted T cells, or PBMCs. Paper-wide results and their limitations: The quantity of clinical and demographic metadata differed by source and by participant and was supplied without curation.

For this chain, trimming is 7 bases at the V end and 5 bases at the J end, and the number of junction bases without a gene match is 9. There are 14 amino acids in the CDR3, from cysteine to phenylalanine inclusive. Only the CDR3 DNA stays, 42 bases, in frame from base 1. The germline V gene (reference sequence) specifies LNHDA as CDR1 and SQIVND as CDR2. The immunoSEQ Assay, a bias-controlled multiplex PCR, was used to amplify TCRbeta CDR3 regions from genomic DNA. On the study's bioinformatics: Within the assay, amplification of reference gene primers was used to estimate how many nucleated cells each sample contained. To quantify the absolute abundance of each unique TCRbeta CDR3 rearrangement, sequence reads were collapsed and filtered. Productive Simpson clonality was computed per sample as the square root of Simpson's diversity index over productive rearrangements. TCRdb took this table from immuneACCESS and kept in-frame rearrangements with V and J called. Such tables lack part of the clones; where checked against another copy, unresolved V genes explain under half of the gap, and the rest is unexplained. Clone size and the V and J calls come from that table; the DNA yielded D and trimming. The sample contains about 130,000 clones, about 86% of them found a single time. Roughly 2.3% of the sample lies in the top ten.

In the prospective study, participants were about 18 to 89 years old, resided in about two dozen geographic areas of the United States, and were enrolled through a virtual design. In the prospective study, cohorts were assigned on the basis of participant-reported clinical history obtained from a screening survey and a study questionnaire. In the prospective study, whole blood, serum and a nasopharyngeal or oropharyngeal swab were collected from each participant by mobile phlebotomists. Participants in the prospective study had the option to provide additional blood draws and questionnaires over an approximately 2-month period. Before DNA extraction, blood samples from the prospective study were shipped at room temperature or frozen.

The TCR was taken from a man aged 40-50 years with acute COVID-19. Source material: PBMCs or T cells enriched from blood (not recorded which). The sequence is built from TRBV19 and TRBJ1-2; 8 junctional bases match TRBD1. The CDR3 here reads CASTLGQVRYGYTF. The nucleotides read TGTGCCAGTACCTTGGGACAGGTTCGTTATGGCTACACCTTC.